This T cell receptor (beta chain) was identified in a study of blood T cell repertoires in COVID-19. As for the study in general: Some COVID-19 samples were acute and others convalescent; all came from the United States, Italy and Spain. Sources were T cells, B-cell-depleted T cells, or PBMCs; the material itself was cDNA or gDNA.

Germline assignment: CDR1 SNHLY and CDR2 FYNNEI. There are 13 residues in the CDR3. V was pared by 5 bases and J by 8 bases, with 13 bases between. As processed by the authors: Counts of nucleated cells, estimated from reference gene primer amplification, were obtained. The repertoire was sequenced with immunoSEQ multiplex PCR; TCRdb's copy has only in-frame clones and lacks some. V and J calls plus clone size are reproduced from that table; the DNA served to infer D and trimming. The repertoire holds over 200,000 clones, with 84% as singletons. This rearrangement joins TRBV2 to TRBJ2-4; D not certain. The sequenced sample consisted of peripheral blood. This receptor was taken from a man aged 45-65 years with active or convalescent COVID-19. In nucleotides, the CDR3 is TGTGCCAGCAGTTGGAAAGGAGAGGACATTCAGTACTTC. This translates into CASSWKGEDIQYF.